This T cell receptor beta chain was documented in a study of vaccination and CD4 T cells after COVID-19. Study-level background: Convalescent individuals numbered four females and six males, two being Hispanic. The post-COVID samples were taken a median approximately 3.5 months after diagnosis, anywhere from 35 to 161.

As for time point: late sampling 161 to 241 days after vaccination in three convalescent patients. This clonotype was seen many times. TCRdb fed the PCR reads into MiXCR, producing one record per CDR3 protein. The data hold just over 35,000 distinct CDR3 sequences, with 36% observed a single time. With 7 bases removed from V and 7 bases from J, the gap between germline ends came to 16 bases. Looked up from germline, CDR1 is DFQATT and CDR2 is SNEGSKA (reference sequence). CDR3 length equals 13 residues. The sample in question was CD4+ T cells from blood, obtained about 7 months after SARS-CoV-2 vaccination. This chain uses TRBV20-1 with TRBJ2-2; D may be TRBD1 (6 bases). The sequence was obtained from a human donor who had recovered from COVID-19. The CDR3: CSVGARIGGELFF. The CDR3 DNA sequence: TGCAGTGTGGGGGCGCGAATCGGCGGGGAGCTGTTTTTT.